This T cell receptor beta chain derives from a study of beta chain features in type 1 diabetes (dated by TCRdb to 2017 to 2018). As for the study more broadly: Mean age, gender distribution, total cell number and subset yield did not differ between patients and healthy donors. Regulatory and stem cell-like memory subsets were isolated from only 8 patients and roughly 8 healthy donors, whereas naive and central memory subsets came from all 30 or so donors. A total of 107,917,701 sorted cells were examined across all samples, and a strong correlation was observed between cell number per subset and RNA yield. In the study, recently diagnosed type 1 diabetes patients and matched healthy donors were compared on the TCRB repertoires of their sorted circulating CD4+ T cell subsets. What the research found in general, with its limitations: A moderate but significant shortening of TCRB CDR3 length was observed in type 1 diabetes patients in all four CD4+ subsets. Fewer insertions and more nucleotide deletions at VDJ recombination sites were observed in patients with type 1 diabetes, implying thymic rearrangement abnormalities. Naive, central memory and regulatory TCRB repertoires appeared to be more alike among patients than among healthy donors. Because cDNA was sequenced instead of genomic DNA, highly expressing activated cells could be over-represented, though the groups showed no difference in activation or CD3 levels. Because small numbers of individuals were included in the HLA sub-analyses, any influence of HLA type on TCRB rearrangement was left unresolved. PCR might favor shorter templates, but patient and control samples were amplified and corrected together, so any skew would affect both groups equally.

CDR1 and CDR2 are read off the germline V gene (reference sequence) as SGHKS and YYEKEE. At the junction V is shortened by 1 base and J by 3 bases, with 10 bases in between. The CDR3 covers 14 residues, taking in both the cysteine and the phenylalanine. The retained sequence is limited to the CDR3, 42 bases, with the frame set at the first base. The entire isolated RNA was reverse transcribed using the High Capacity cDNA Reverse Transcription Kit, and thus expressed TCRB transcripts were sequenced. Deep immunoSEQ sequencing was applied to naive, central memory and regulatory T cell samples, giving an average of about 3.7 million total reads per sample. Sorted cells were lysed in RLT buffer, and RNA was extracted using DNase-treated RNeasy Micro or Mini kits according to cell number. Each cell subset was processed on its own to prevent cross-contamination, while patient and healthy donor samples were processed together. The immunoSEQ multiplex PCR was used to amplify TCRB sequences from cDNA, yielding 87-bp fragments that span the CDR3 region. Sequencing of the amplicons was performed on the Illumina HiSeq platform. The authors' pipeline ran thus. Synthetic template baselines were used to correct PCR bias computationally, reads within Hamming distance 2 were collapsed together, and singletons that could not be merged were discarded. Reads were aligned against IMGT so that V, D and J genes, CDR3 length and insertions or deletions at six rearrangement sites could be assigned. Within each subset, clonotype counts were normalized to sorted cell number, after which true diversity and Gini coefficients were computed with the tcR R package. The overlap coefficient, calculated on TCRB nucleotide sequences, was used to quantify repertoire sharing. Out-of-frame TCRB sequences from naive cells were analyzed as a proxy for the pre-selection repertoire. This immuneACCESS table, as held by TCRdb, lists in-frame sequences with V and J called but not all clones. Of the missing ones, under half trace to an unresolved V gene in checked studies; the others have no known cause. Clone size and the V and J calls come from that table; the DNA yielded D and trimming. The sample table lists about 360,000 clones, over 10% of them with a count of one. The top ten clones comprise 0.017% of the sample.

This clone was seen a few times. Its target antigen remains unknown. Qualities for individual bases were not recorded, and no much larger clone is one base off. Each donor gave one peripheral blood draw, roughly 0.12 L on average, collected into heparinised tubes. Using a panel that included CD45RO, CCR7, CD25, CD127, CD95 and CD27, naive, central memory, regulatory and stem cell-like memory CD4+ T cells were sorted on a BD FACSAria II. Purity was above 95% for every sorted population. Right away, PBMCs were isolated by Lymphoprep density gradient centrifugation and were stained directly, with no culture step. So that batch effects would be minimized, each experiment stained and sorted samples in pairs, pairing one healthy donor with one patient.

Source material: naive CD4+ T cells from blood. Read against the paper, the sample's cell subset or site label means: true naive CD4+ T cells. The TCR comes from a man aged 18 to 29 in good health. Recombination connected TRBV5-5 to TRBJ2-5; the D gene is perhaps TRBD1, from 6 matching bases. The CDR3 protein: CASSLPSGEETQYF. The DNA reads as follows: TGTGCCAGCAGCTTGCCGTCAGGGGAAGAGACCCAGTACTTC.